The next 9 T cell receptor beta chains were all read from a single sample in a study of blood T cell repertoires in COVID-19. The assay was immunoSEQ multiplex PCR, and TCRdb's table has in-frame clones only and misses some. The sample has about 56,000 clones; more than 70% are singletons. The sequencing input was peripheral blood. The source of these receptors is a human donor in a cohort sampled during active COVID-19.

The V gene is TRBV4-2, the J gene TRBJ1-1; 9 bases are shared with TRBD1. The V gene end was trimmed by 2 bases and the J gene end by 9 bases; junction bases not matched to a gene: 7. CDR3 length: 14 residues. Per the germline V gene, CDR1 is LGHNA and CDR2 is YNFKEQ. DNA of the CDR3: TGTGCCAGCAGCCAACCACAGGGGGCCGGAAAAGCTTTCTTT. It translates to CASSQPQGAGKAFF.

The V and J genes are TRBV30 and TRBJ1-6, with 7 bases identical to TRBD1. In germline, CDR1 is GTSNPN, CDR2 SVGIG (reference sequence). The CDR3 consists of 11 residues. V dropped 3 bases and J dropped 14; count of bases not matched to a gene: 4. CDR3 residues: CAWSWDSALHF. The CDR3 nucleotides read TGTGCCTGGAGCTGGGACAGTGCCCTCCACTTT.

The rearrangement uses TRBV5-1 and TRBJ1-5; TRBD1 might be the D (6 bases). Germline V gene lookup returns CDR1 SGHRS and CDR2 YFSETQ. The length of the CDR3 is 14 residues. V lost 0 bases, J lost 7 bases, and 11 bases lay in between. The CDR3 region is CASSLEQGQQPQHF. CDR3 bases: TGCGCCAGCAGCTTGGAACAGGGTCAGCAGCCCCAGCATTTT.

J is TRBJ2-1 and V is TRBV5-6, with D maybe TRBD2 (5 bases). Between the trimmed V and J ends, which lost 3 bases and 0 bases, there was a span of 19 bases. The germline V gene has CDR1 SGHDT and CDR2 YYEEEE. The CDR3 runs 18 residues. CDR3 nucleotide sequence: TGTGCCAGCAGCTCACTTTCAAGCGGTGCTAGCTCCTACAATGAGCAGTTCTTC. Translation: CASSSLSSGASSYNEQFF.

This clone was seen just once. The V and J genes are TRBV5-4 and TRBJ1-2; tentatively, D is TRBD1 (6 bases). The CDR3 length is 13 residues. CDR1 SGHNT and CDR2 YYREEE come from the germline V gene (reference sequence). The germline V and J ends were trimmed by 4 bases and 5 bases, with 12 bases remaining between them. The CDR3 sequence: CASSPGGGYGYTF. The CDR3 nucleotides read TGTGCCAGCAGCCCGGGGGGCGGATATGGCTACACCTTC.

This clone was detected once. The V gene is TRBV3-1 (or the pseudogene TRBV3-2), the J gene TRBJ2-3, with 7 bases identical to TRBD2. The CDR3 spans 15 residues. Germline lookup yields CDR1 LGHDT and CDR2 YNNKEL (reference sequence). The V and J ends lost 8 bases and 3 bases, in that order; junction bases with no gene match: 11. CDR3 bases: TGTGCCAGCCGTGAACTCCGGGACTATACAGATACGCAGTATTTT. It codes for CASRELRDYTDTQYF.

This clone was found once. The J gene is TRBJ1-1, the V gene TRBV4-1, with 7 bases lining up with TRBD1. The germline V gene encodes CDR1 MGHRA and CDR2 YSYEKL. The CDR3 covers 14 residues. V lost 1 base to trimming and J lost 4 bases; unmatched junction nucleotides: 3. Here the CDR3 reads CASSQAGGTTEAFF. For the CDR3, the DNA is TGCGCCAGCAGCCAAGCAGGGGGGACCACTGAAGCTTTCTTT.

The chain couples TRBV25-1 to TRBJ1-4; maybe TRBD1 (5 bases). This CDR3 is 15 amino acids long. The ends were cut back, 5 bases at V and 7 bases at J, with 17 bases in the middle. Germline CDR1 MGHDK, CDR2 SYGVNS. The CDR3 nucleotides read TGTGCCAGCAGTCCTCTCGGAGGGGTCGGTGAAAAACTGTTTTTT. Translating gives CASSPLGGVGEKLFF.

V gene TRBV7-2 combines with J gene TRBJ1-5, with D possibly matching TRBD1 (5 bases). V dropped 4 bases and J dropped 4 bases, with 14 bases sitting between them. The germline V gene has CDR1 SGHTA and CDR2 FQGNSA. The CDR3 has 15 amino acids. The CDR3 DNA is TGTGCCAGCAGCTCGGGGGTCGGCGAGAATCAGCCCCAGCATTTT. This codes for CASSSGVGENQPQHF.